The rows below give T cell receptor beta chains drawn from one sample of a study of cytomegalovirus exposure and HLA in healthy donors. The method was immunoSEQ multiplex PCR; TCRdb's version includes in-frame clones alone and lacks a portion of them. The sample holds about 140,000 clones, approximately 85% seen once. Sample: PBMCs. The origin of the receptors is a woman aged 40-49 years in good health and CMV-seronegative. The CDR3 runs from the conserved cysteine through the conserved F or W. The D gene is left open where the match is weak. Only part of the rows carry a size: once, few, many, or a class if the clone is expanded.

J | D | size | V | DNA | CDR3
TRBJ1-5 | TRBD1 | NA | TRBV6-1 | TGTGCCAGCAGTGAAACAATTGGGACAGTCCCAGAAGGTGAGCCCCAGCATTTT | CASSETIGTVPEGEPQHF
TRBJ1-2 | NA | NA | TRBV2 | TGTGCCAGCGTTGAGACTACGGGCTACACCTTC | CASVETTGYTF
TRBJ1-1 | TRBD1 | once | TRBV7-6 | TGTGCCAGCAGCTTAGCGACCGGGACAGTTTACACTGAAGCTTTCTTT | CASSLATGTVYTEAFF
TRBJ2-1 | TRBD2 | NA | TRBV7-9 | TGTGCCAGGGGGCCCTGGGGGGAGCGGGAGACCTACAATGAGCAGTTCTTC | CARGPWGERETYNEQFF
TRBJ2-7 | TRBD1 | NA | TRBV4-3 | TGCGCCAGCAGCCAAGGGACAGGGATGTACGAGCAGTACTTC | CASSQGTGMYEQYF
TRBJ2-1 | TRBD2 | once | TRBV2 | TGTGCCAGCAGGGGACTAGTGGGGAATGAGCAGTTCTTC | CASRGLVGNEQFF
TRBJ1-5 | NA | few | TRBV7-9 | TGTGCCAGCAGCTTAGGACACCTAAATCAGCCCCAGCATTTT | CASSLGHLNQPQHF
TRBJ1-4 | NA | few | TRBV7-9 | TGTGCCAGCAGCTCAAACAGGGAGTTTAAACTGTTTTTT | CASSSNREFKLFF
TRBJ2-3 | NA | NA | TRBV6-1 | TGTGCCAGCAGACCACACCTCACCAGCACAGATACGCAGTATTTT | CASRPHLTSTDTQYF
TRBJ2-5 | TRBD2 | once | TRBV5-1 | TGCGCCAGCAGCCCGAGCCCCCTTAGCGGGAGAGAGACCCAGTACTTC | CASSPSPLSGRETQYF
TRBJ2-5 | NA | once | TRBV7-9 | TGTGCCAGCAGCTTTGGTAGCTCAGAGACCCAGTACTTC | CASSFGSSETQYF
TRBJ2-5 | NA | NA | TRBV7-9 | TGTTCCAGCAGCTTTGGGGGGCAAGAGACCCAGTACTTC | CSSSFGGQETQYF
TRBJ2-1 | TRBD2 | once | TRBV11-3 | TGTGCCAGCAGCCGGGGACTAGCGGGAGTTGGGGAGCAGTTCTTC | CASSRGLAGVGEQFF
TRBJ2-1 | TRBD2 | NA | TRBV4-2 | TGTGCCAGCAGCCAAGGCGGGCGGGAGGTACGGCGGAATGAGCAGTTCTTC | CASSQGGREVRRNEQFF
TRBJ2-7 | TRBD2 | once | TRBV6-5 | TGTGCCAGCAGTGCCGGGACTAGCGGTTCCTACGAGCAGTACTTC | CASSAGTSGSYEQYF
TRBJ1-1 | NA | NA | TRBV30 | TGTGCCTGGAGTAGAGGGTCGAACACTGAAGCTTTCTTT | CAWSRGSNTEAFF
TRBJ2-7 | TRBD2 | NA | TRBV27 | TGTGCCAGCAGTCTCACTTGGACGGGGGGCTACGAGCAGTACTTC | CASSLTWTGGYEQYF
TRBJ2-3 | TRBD1 | NA | TRBV5-6 | TGTGCCAGCAGCTCGGCTGGACAGGGAGCAGATACGCAGTATTTT | CASSSAGQGADTQYF
TRBJ2-1 | NA | NA | TRBV5-4 | TGTGCCAGCAGCTTACCTGGGAGTTTCAACAATGAGCAGTTCTTC | CASSLPGSFNNEQFF
TRBJ2-5 | NA | NA | TRBV10-3 | TGTGCCATCAGTCCGGCGGGAACAGAGACCCAGTACTTC | CAISPAGTETQYF
TRBJ1-2 | NA | NA | TRBV25-1 | TGTGCCAGCAGTGATCCGGGGGGGGGCGACTATGGCTACACCTTC | CASSDPGGGDYGYTF
TRBJ2-1 | TRBD2 | NA | TRBV29-1 | TGCAGCGTCGGACTAGCGGGAGTCGATGCATTCTCCTACAATGAGCAGTTCTTC | CSVGLAGVDAFSYNEQFF
TRBJ2-1 | TRBD2 | NA | TRBV6-5 | TGTGCCAGCAGTTATGAAACTAGCGGGAGCACTGAGCAGTTCTTC | CASSYETSGSTEQFF
TRBJ2-7 | NA | NA | TRBV7-8 | TGTGCCAGCAGCTTAGCCCGGGCAGGACTCTCCTACGAGCAGTACTTC | CASSLARAGLSYEQYF
TRBJ1-5 | NA | NA | TRBV6-5 | TGTGCCAGCAGTAACAGGTTCTATAGCAATCAGCCCCAGCATTTT | CASSNRFYSNQPQHF
TRBJ1-1 | NA | NA | TRBV7-2 | TGTGCCAGCAGCTTGGGGGGAGTGAACACTGAAGCTTTCTTT | CASSLGGVNTEAFF
TRBJ2-1 | TRBD2 | NA | TRBV7-9 | TGTTCCAGCAGCTTTACTAGCGGGAGGGAGCAGTTCTTC | CSSSFTSGREQFF
TRBJ1-6 | NA | NA | TRBV9 | TGTGCCAGCAGCGTAGGAGGGCAACATAATTCCCCCCTCCACTTT | CASSVGGQHNSPLHF
TRBJ2-1 | NA | NA | TRBV11-2 | TGTGCCAGCAGCTTAGGAACATACAATGAGCAGTTCTTC | CASSLGTYNEQFF
TRBJ2-1 | TRBD1 | NA | TRBV15 | TGTGCCACCAGCGGACAGGGGGGCTCCTACAATGAGCAGTTCTTC | CATSGQGGSYNEQFF
TRBJ1-2 | NA | NA | TRBV30 | TGTGCCTGGAGGAGGACTCATGGCTACACCTTC | CAWRRTHGYTF
TRBJ2-5 | NA | once | TRBV13 | TGTGCCAGCAGCTTCCCTAGTTTGAAGGAGCAGTACTTC | CASSFPSLKEQYF
TRBJ2-7 | NA | NA | TRBV7-9 | TGTTCCAGCACCGAGCGGGTCTCCTACGAGCAGTACTTC | CSSTERVSYEQYF